Given below is one T cell receptor (beta chain) in context. Its target is not known. The study amplified TCR beta CDR3 regions using RNA transcripts. Investigators did first-round RT-PCR with HTBI primers, then second-round multiplex PCR. In TCRdb, the multiplex PCR reads were re-called with MiXCR into one record per CDR3 protein. The sample shows some 390,000 distinct CDR3 sequences, approximately 16% of them seen only once. V lost 6 bases and J lost 8, with 16 bases in between. The length of the CDR3 is 13 residues. Germline assignment: CDR1 MGHDK and CDR2 SYGVNS. The entry originates in a study of Graves' ophthalmopathy and Graves' hyperthyroidism. Study-level points and caveats: Both a roughly 64% sensitivity and an approximately 75% specificity characterized the model's predictions of ophthalmopathy progression. Blood also carried most expanded thyroid clonotypes exceeding 0.001 frequency.

PBMCs came from approximately 10 ml of fresh peripheral blood. The genes are TRBV25-1 and TRBJ1-2; no reliable D call. Sequencing was carried out using peripheral blood. This clonotype originated in a woman aged 18-29 years with Graves' ophthalmopathy. DNA for the CDR3: TGTGCCAGCAGCTCGAGAGCGAGTATCGGCTACACCTTC. This encodes CASSSRASIGYTF.